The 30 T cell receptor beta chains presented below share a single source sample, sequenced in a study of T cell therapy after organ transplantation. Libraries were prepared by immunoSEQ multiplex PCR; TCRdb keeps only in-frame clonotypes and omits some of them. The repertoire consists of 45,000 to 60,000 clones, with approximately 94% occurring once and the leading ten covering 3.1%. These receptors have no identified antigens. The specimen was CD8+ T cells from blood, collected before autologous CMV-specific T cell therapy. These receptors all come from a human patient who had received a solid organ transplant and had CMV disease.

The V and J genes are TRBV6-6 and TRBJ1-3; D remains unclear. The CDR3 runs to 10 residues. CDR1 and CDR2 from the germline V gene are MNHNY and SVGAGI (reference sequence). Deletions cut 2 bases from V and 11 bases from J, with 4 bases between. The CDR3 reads CASSYEAIYF. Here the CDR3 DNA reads TGTGCCAGCAGTTACGAAGCCATATATTTT.

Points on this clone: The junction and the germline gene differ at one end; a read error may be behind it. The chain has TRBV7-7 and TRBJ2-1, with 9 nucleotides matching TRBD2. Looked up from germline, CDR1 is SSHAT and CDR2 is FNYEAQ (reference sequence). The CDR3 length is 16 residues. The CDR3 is CASSQGIAGDYNEQFF. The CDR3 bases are TGTGCTAGCAGCCAAGGCATAGCGGGAGATTACAATGAGCAGTTCTTC.

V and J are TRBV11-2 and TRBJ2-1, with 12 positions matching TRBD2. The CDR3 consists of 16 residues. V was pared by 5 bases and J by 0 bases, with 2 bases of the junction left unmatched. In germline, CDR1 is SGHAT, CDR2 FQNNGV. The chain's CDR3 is CASSPTSGSSYNEQFF. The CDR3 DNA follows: TGTGCCAGCAGCCCGACTAGCGGGAGCTCCTACAATGAGCAGTTCTTC.

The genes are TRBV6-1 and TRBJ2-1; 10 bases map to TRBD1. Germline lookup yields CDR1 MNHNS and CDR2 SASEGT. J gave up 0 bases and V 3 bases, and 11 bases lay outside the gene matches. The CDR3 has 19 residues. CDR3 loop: CASSEGTGAVASSYNEQFF. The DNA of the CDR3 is TGTGCCAGCAGTGAGGGGACAGGGGCCGTCGCTAGCTCCTACAATGAGCAGTTCTTC.

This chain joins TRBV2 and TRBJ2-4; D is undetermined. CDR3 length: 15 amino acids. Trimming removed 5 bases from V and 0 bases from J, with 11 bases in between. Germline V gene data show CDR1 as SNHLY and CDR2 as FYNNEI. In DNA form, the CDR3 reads TGTGCCAGCAGTCGCGGCATTATAGCCAAAAACATTCAGTACTTC. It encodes CASSRGIIAKNIQYF. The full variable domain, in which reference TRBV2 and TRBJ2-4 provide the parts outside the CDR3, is EPEVTQTPSHQVTQMGQEVILRCVPISNHLYFYWYRQILGQKVEFLVSFYNNEISEKSEIFDDQFSVERPDGSNFTLKIRSTKLEDSAMYFCASSRGIIAKNIQYFGAGTRLSVL.

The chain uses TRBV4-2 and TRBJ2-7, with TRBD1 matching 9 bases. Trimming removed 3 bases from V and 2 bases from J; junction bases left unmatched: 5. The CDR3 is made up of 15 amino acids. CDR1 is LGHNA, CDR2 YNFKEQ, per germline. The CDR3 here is CASSHEQGAPYEQYF. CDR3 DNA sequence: TGTGCCAGCAGCCACGAACAGGGGGCCCCCTACGAGCAGTACTTC.

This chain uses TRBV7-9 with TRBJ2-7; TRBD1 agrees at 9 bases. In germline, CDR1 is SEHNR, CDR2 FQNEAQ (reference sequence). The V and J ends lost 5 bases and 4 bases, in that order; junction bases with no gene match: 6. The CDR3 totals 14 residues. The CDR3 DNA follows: TGTGCCAGCAGCCCCCGGGACAGGGAGTACGAGCAGTACTTC. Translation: CASSPRDREYEQYF.

CDR3 sequence reads: CASSAEQGAFSGNTIYF. The CDR3 nucleotides are TGTGCCAGCAGCGCCGAACAGGGGGCGTTTTCTGGAAACACCATATATTTT. This sequence joins TRBV7-3 and TRBJ1-3; TRBD1 aligns across 9 bases. CDR3 length equals 17 residues. The germline CDR1 and CDR2 sequences are SGHTA and FQGTGA. V dropped 5 bases and J dropped 1; count of bases not matched to a gene: 9.

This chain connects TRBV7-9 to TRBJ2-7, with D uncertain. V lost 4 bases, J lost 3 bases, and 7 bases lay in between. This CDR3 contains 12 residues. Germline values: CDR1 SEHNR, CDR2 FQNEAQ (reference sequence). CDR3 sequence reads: CASSSPFYEQYF. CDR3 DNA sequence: TGTGCCAGCAGCTCACCGTTCTACGAGCAGTACTTC. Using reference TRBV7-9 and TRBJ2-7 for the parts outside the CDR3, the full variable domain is DTGVSQNPRHKITKRGQNVTFRCDPISEHNRLYWYRQTLGQGPEFLTYFQNEAQLEKSRLLSDRFSAERPKGSFSTLEIQRTEQGDSAMYLCASSSPFYEQYFGPGTRLTVT.

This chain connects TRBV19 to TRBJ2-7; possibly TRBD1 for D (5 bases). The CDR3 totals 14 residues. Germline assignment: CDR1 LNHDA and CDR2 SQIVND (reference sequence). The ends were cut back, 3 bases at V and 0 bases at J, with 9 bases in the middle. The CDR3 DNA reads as TGTGCCAGTAGTATCGGGCAGGGCTCCTACGAGCAGTACTTC. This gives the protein CASSIGQGSYEQYF.

The CDR3 DNA reads as TGTGCCAGCAGCTTGGCGGGGATAGGCTCACCCCTCCACTTT. Protein: CASSLAGIGSPLHF. This rearrangement joins TRBV5-4 to TRBJ1-6; D is uncertain. The CDR3 is 14 amino acids. V gave up 0 bases and J gave up 10 bases, with 11 bases separating them. Germline V CDR1 and CDR2: SGHNT, YYREEE (reference sequence).

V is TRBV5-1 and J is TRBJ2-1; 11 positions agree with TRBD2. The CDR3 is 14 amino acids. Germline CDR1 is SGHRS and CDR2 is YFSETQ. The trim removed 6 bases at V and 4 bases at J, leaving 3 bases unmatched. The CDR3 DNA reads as TGCGCCAGCACGCTAGCGGGGGGTTACAATGAGCAGTTCTTC. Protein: CASTLAGGYNEQFF.

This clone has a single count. CDR3: CASSRSDSPYGYTF. For the CDR3, the DNA is TGTGCCAGCAGCAGATCGGACAGCCCTTATGGCTACACCTTC. The chain carries TRBV7-9 and TRBJ1-2; D is possibly TRBD1 (6 bases). The V gene lost 5 bases and the J gene lost 5 bases, with 15 bases spanning the gap. CDR1 SEHNR and CDR2 FQNEAQ come from the germline V gene (reference sequence). The CDR3 length is 14 residues.

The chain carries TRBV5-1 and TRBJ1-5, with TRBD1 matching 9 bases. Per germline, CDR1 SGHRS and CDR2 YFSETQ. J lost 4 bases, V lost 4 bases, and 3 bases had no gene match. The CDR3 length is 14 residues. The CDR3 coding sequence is TGCGCCAGCAGCCCCGGACAGGGGAATCAGCCCCAGCATTTT. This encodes CASSPGQGNQPQHF.

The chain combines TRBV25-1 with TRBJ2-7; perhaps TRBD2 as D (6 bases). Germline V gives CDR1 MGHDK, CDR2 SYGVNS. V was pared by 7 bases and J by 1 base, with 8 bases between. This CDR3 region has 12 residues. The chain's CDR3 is CASTGLSYEQYF. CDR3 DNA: TGTGCCAGCACGGGACTTTCCTACGAGCAGTACTTC.

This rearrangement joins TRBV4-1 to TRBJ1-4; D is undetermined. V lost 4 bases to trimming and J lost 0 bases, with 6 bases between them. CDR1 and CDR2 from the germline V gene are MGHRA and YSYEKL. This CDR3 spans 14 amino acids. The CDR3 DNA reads TGCGCCAGCAGCCCGCCCGCAACTAATGAAAAACTGTTTTTT. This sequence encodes CASSPPATNEKLFF.

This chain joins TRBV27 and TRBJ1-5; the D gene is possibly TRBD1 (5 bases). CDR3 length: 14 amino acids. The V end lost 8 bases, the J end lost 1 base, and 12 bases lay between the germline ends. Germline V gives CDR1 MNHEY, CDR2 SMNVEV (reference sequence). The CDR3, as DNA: TGTGCCAGCTCCTTCGGGGGGAGCAATCAGCCCCAGCATTTT. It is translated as CASSFGGSNQPQHF.

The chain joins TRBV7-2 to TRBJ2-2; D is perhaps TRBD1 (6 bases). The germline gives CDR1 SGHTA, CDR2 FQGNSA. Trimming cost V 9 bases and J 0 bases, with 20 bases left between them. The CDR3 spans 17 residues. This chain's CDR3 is CASGPTSRTANTGELFF. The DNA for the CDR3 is TGTGCCAGTGGCCCCACGTCTCGGACAGCGAACACCGGGGAGCTGTTTTTT.

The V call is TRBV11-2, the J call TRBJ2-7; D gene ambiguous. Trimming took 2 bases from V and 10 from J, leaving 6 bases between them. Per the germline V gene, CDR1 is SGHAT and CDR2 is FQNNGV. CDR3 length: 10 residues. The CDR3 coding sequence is TGTGCCAGCAGCTTAAGACACCAGTACTTC. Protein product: CASSLRHQYF.

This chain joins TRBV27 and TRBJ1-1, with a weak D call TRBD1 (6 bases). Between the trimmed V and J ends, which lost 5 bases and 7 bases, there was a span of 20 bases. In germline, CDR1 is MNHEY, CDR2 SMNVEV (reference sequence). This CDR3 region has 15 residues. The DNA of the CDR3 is TGTGCCAGCAGTCCGAGGTGGGGGGGCTCCAGTGAAGCTTTCTTT. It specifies CASSPRWGGSSEAFF.

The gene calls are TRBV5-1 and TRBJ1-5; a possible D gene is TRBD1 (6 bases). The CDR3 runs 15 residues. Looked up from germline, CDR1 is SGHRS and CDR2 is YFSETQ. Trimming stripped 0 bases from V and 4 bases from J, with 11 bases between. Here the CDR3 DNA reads TGCGCCAGCAGCTTGGCCTACAGGGAAAATCAGCCCCAGCATTTT. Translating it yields CASSLAYRENQPQHF.

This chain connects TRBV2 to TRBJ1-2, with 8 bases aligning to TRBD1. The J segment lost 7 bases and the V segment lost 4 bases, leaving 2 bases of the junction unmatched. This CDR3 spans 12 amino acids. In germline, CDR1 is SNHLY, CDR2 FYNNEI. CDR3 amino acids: CASSGTGTGYTF. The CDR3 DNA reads TGTGCCAGCAGTGGGACAGGGACTGGCTACACCTTC.

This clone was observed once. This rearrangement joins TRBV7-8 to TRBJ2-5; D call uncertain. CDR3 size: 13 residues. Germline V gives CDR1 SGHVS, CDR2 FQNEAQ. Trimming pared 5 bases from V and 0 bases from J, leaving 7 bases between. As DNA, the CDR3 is TGTGCCAGCAGCCCAGGCAACCAAGAGACCCAGTACTTC. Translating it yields CASSPGNQETQYF.

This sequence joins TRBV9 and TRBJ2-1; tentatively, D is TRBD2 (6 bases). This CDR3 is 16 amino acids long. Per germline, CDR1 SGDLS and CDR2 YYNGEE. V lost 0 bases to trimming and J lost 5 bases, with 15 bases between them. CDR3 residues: CASSVEVKWTNNEQFF. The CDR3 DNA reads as TGTGCCAGCAGCGTAGAGGTAAAGTGGACTAACAATGAGCAGTTCTTC.

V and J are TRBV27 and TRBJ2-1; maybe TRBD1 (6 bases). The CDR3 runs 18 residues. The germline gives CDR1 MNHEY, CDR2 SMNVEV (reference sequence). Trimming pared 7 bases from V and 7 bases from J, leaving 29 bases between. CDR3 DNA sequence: TGTGCCAGCACCCCCCAGGGGCAGGGCGTATGGGGGCGTAATGAGCAGTTCTTC. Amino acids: CASTPQGQGVWGRNEQFF.

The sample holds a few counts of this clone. CDR3 DNA sequence: TGCAGCGTCGCAGGGGATACCGGGGAGCTGTTTTTT. This translates into CSVAGDTGELFF. This rearrangement joins TRBV29-1 to TRBJ2-2; perhaps TRBD1 as D (6 bases). The CDR3 sequence is 12 residues long. Germline CDR1 reads SQVTM; CDR2 reads ANQGSEA. Trimming removed 6 bases at V and 5 bases at J, with 10 bases between.

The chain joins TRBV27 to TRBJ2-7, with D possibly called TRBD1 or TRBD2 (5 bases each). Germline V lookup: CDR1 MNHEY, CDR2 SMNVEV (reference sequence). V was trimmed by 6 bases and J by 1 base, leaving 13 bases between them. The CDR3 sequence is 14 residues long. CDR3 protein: CASSSGTVSYEQYF. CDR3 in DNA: TGTGCCAGCAGCTCCGGGACGGTATCCTACGAGCAGTACTTC.

CDR3 amino acids: CASSVSGFDEKLFF. CDR3 DNA: TGTGCCAGCAGCGTGTCGGGGTTTGATGAAAAACTGTTTTTT. The chain recombines TRBV9 with TRBJ1-4, with D hard to call. V lost 2 bases to trimming and J lost 6 bases, with 11 bases between them. Looked up from germline, CDR1 is SGDLS and CDR2 is YYNGEE. The CDR3 has 14 residues.

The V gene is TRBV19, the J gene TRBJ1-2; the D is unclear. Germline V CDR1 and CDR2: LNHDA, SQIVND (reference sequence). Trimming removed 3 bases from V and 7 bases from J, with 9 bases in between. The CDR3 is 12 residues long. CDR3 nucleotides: TGTGCCAGTAGTATGGGGTTACTTGGCTACACCTTC. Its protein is CASSMGLLGYTF.

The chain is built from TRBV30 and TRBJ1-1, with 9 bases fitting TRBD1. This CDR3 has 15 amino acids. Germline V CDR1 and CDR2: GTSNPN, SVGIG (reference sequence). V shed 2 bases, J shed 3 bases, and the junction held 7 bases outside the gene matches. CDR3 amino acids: CAWSLGQGIDTEAFF. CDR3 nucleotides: TGTGCCTGGAGTCTCGGACAGGGGATTGACACTGAAGCTTTCTTT.